This TCR beta chain was recorded in a study of CD8 T cells in ankylosing spondylitis. This clonotype was recorded many times. Its antigen is not known. CDR1 is DFQATT, CDR2 SNEGSKA, per germline (reference sequence). The CDR3 has 9 amino acids. With molecular barcodes, quantitative 5'-RACE was used to make the TCR beta libraries. TCRdb reanalysed the 5' RACE reads using MiXCR and keeps one entry per CDR3 protein. The sample includes approximately 150,000 distinct CDR3 sequences, roughly 18% of them seen just once. The study's findings and limits: What appeared characteristic of ankylosing spondylitis blood was a TCR beta motif of eight highly homologous variants. Matched synovial fluid from ankylosing spondylitis patients was reported to be enriched for disease-linked clones.

The receptor's source is a male donor with ankylosing spondylitis. The material sequenced was blood, either unsorted or a sorted T cell fraction (not recorded which). J is TRBJ1-1 and V is TRBV20-1; no definite D call. The CDR3 protein is CRLPGGAFF. Here the CDR3 DNA reads TGCAGGCTCCCAGGAGGAGCTTTCTTT.